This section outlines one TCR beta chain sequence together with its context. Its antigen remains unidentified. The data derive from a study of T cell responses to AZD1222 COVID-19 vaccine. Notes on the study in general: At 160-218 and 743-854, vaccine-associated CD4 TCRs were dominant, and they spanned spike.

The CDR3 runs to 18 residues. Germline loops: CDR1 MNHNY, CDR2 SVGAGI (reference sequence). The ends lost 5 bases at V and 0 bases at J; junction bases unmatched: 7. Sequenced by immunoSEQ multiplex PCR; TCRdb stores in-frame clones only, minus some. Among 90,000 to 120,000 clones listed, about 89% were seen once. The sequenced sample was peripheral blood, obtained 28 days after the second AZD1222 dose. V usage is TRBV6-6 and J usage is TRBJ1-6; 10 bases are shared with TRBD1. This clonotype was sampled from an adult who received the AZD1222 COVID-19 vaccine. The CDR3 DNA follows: TGTGCCAGCAGTCTCGGACAGGGGGAGAGCTCCTATAATTCACCCCTCCACTTT. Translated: CASSLGQGESSYNSPLHF.